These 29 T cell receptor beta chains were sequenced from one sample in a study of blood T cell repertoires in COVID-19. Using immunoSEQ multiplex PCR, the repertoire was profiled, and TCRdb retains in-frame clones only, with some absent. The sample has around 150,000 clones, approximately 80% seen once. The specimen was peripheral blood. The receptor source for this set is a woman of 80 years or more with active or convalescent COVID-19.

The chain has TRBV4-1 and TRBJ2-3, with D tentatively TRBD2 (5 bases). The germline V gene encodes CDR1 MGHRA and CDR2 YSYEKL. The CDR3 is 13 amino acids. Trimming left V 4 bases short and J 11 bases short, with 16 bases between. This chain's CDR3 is CASSPTGERRQYF. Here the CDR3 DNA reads TGCGCCAGCAGCCCTACCGGGGAAAGAAGGCAGTATTTT.

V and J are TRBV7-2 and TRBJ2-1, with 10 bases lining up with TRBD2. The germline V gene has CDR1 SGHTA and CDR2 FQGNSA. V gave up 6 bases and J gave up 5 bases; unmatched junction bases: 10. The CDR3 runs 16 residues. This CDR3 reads CASRKNSGGRDNEQFF. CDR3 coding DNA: TGTGCCAGCAGAAAGAATAGCGGGGGGAGGGACAATGAGCAGTTCTTC. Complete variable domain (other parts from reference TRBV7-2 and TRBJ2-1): GAGVSQSPSNKVTEKGKDVELRCDPISGHTALYWYRQSLGQGLEFLIYFQGNSAPDKSGLPSDRFSAERTGGSVSTLTIQRTQQEDSAVYLCASRKNSGGRDNEQFFGPGTRLTVL.

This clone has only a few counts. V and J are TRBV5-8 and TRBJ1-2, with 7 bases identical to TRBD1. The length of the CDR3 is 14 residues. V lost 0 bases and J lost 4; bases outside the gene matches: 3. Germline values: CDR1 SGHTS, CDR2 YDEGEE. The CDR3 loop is CASSLGTGPYGYTF. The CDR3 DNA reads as TGTGCCAGCAGCTTGGGGACAGGTCCCTATGGCTACACCTTC.

CDR3 DNA: TGTGCCAGTAAAAGGGACAGGGGCGGGTATGGCTACACCTTC. Protein product: CASKRDRGGYGYTF. The chain uses TRBV19 and TRBJ1-2, with TRBD1 matching 10 bases. J gave up 5 bases and V 7 bases, and 7 bases lay outside the gene matches. This CDR3 is built from 14 residues. Looked up from germline, CDR1 is LNHDA and CDR2 is SQIVND (reference sequence).

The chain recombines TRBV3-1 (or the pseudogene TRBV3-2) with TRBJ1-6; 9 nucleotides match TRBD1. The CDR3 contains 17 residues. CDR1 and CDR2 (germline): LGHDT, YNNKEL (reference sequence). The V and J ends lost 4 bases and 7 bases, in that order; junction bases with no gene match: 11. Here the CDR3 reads CASSPMTRQGGNSPLHF. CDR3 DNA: TGTGCCAGCAGCCCTATGACCAGACAGGGGGGGAATTCACCCCTCCACTTT.

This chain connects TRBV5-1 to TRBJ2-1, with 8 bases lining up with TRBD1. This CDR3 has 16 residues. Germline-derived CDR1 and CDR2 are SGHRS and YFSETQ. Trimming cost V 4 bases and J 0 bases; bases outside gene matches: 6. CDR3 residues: CASSPGQASSYNEQFF. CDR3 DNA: TGCGCCAGCAGCCCGGGACAGGCGAGCTCCTACAATGAGCAGTTCTTC.

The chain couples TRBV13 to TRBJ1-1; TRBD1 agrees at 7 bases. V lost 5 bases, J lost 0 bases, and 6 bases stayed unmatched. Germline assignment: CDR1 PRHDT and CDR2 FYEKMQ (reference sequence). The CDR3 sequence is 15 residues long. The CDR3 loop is CASSPKGAMNTEAFF. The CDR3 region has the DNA TGTGCCAGCAGCCCTAAGGGGGCCATGAACACTGAAGCTTTCTTT.

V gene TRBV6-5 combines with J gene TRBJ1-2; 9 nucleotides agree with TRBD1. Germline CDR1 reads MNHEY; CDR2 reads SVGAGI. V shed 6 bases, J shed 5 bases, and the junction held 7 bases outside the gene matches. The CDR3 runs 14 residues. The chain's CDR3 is CASRIRQGVYGYTF. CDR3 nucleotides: TGTGCCAGCAGAATCAGACAGGGGGTTTATGGCTACACCTTC.

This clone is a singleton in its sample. The CDR3, as DNA: TGTGCCATCAGTGACGGGGATACGCAGTATTTT. Translated: CAISDGDTQYF. This rearrangement joins TRBV10-3 to TRBJ2-3; D uncertain. Trimming removed 3 bases at V and 6 bases at J, with 4 bases between. Germline-derived CDR1 and CDR2 are ENHRY and SYGVKD. The CDR3 runs 11 residues.

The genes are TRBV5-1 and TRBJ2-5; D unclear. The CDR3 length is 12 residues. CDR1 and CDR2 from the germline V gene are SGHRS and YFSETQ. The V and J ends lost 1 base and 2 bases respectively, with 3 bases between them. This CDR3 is CASSLPQETQYF. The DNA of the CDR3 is TGCGCCAGCAGCTTGCCGCAAGAGACCCAGTACTTC.

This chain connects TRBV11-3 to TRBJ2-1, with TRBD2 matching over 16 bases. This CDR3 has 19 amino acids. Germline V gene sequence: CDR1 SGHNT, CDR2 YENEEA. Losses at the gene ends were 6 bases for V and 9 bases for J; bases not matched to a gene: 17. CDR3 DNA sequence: TGTGCCAGCAGAACCTCGGGACGAGGGACTAGCGGGGGGGCCGGTGAGCAGTTCTTC. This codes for CASRTSGRGTSGGAGEQFF.

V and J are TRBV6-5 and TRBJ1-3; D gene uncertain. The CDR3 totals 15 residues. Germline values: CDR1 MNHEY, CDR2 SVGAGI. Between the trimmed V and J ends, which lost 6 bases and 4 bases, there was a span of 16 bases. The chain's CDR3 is CASSPTATRGNTIYF. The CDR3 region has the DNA TGTGCCAGCAGCCCGACTGCAACAAGAGGAAACACCATATATTTT.

CDR3 sequence: CASSQAPGTRAGDTQYF. The CDR3 DNA is TGTGCCAGCAGCCAAGCCCCCGGGACTAGAGCGGGAGATACGCAGTATTTT. This chain connects TRBV3-1 (or the pseudogene TRBV3-2) to TRBJ2-3, with TRBD2 matching 8 bases. CDR1 and CDR2 (germline): LGHDT, YNNKEL (reference sequence). Germline trimming cut 1 base from V and 5 bases from J; bases unmatched to any gene: 11. CDR3 size: 17 residues.

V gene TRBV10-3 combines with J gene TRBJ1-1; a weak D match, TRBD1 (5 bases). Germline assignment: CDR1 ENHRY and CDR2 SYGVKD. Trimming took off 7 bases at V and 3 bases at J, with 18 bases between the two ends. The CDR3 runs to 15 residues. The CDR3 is CAIMETGSTDTEAFF. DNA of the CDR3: TGTGCCATCATGGAGACCGGATCGACAGACACTGAAGCTTTCTTT.

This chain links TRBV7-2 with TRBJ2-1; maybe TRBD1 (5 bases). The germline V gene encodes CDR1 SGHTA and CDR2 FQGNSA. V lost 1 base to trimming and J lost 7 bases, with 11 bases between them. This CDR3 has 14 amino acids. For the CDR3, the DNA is TGTGCCAGCAGCTTAGAGGCAGGGCTGAATGAGCAGTTCTTC. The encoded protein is CASSLEAGLNEQFF.

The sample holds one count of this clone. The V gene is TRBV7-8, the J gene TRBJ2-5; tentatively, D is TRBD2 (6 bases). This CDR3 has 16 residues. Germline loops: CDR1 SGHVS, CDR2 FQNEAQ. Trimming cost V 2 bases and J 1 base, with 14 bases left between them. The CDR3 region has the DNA TGTGCCAGCAGCTTAAGAGGGGACGGGGGCCAAGAGACCCAGTACTTC. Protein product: CASSLRGDGGQETQYF.

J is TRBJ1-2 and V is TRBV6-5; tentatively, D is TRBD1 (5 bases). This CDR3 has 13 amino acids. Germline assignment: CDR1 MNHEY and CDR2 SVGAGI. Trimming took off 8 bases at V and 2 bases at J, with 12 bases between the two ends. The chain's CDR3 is CASGSDRNYGYTF. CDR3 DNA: TGTGCCAGCGGTAGTGACAGAAACTATGGCTACACCTTC.

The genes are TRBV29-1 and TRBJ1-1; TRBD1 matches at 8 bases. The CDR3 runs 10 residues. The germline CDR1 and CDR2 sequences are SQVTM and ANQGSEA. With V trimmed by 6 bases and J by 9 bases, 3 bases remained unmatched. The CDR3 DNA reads TGCAGCGTGGGGGACAGGCAAGCTTTCTTT. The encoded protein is CSVGDRQAFF.

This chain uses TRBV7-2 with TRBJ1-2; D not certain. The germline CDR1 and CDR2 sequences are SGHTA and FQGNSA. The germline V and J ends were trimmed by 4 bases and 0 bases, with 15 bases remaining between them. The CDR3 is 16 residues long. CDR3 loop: CASSSPVEFTNYGYTF. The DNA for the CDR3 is TGTGCCAGCAGCTCCCCGGTAGAGTTTACTAACTATGGCTACACCTTC.

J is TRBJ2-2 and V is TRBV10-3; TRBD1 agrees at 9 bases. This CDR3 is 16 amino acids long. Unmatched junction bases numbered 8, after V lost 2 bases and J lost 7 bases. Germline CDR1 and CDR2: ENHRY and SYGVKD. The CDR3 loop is CAISEGGTGSVGELFF. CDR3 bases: TGTGCCATCAGTGAGGGCGGGACAGGGTCTGTCGGGGAGCTGTTTTTT.

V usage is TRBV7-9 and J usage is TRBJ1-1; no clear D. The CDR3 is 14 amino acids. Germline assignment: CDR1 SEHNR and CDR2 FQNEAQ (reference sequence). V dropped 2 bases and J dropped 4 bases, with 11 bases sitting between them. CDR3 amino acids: CASSLQTSSTEAFF. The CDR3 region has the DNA TGTGCCAGCAGCTTACAAACTTCGTCCACTGAAGCTTTCTTT.

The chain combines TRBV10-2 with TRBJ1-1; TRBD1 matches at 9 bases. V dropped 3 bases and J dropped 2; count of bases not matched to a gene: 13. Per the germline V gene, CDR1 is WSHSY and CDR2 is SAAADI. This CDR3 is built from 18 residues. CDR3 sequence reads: CASSESKWDRVGNTEAFF. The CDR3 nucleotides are TGCGCCAGCAGTGAATCTAAATGGGACAGGGTAGGAAACACTGAAGCTTTCTTT.

The CDR3 DNA follows: TGTGCCAGCTGTTTGCGGGGGGCCTTCACAGATACGCAGTATTTT. It codes for CASCLRGAFTDTQYF. The chain employs TRBV2 and TRBJ2-3; 8 positions agree with TRBD2. This CDR3 comprises 15 residues. Trimming at V came to 8 bases and at J to 2 bases, leaving 9 bases not matched to a gene. CDR1 SNHLY and CDR2 FYNNEI come from the germline V gene.

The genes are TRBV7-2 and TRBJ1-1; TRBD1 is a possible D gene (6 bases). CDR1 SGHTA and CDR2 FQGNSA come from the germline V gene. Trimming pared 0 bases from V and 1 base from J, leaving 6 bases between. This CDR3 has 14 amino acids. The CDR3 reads CASSLADRNTEAFF. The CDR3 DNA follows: TGTGCCAGCAGCTTAGCGGACAGGAACACTGAAGCTTTCTTT. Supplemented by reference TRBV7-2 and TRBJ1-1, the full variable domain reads GAGVSQSPSNKVTEKGKDVELRCDPISGHTALYWYRQSLGQGLEFLIYFQGNSAPDKSGLPSDRFSAERTGGSVSTLTIQRTQQEDSAVYLCASSLADRNTEAFFGQGTRLTVV.

DNA for the CDR3: TGTGCCAGCACCTCAGATGGGGCAGGGGGCTGGAATGAGCAGTTCTTC. Amino acid sequence: CASTSDGAGGWNEQFF. The genes are TRBV7-6 and TRBJ2-1; 8 bases are a match to TRBD1. The trim removed 7 bases at V and 7 bases at J, leaving 15 bases unmatched. This CDR3 spans 16 amino acids. From germline, CDR1 is SGHVS and CDR2 FNYEAQ.

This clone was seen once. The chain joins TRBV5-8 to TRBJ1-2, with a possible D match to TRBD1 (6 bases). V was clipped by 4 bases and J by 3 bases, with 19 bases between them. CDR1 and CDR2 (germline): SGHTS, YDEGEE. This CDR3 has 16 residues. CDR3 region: CASSMSDSAADYGYTF. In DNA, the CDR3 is TGTGCCAGCAGCATGTCGGACAGCGCTGCGGACTATGGCTACACCTTC. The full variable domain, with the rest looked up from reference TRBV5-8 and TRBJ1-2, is EAGVTQSPTHLIKTRGQQATLRCSPISGHTSVYWYQQALGLGLQFLLWYDEGEERNRGNFPPRFSGRQFPNYSSELNVNALELEDSALYLCASSMSDSAADYGYTFGSGTRLTVV.

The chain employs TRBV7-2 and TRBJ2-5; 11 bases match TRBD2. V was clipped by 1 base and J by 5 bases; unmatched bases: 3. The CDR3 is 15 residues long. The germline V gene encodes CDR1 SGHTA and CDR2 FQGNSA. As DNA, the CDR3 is TGTGCCAGCAGCTTAGGACTAGCGGGGTGGGAGACCCAGTACTTC. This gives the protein CASSLGLAGWETQYF.

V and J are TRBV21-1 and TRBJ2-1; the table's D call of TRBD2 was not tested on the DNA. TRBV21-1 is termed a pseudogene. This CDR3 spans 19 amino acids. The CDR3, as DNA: TGTGCCAGCAGCAAACTCCTAGCGGGGGGGCCTTGGTCCTACAATGAGCAGTTCTTC. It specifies CASSKLLAGGPWSYNEQFF.

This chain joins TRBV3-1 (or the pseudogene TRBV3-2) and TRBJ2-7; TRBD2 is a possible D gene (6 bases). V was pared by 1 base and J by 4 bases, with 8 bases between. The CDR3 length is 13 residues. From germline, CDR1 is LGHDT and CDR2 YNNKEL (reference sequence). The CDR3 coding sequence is TGTGCCAGCAGCCAAGCGGGGGAATACGAGCAGTACTTC. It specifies CASSQAGEYEQYF.